This entry is about one T cell receptor (beta chain). The data derive from a study of blood T cell repertoires in COVID-19. Study summary: The study drew acute and convalescent COVID-19 samples from the United States, Italy and Spain. Nucleic acid was either cDNA or gDNA, and it came from T cells, B-cell-depleted T cells, or PBMCs.

Per the original methods: Estimation of nucleated cell counts was performed using reference gene primer amplification. Profiled with immunoSEQ multiplex PCR; TCRdb holds only in-frame clones, not every one. The DNA was the basis for D and trimming; V, J and clone size are from that table. The table has approximately 300,000 clones, 75% to 90% seen once. The material sequenced was peripheral blood. The sequence was obtained from a man aged 35-49 years with acute or convalescent COVID-19.

The CDR3 reads CASSTTGGGEQFF. The CDR3 DNA sequence: TGTGCCAGCAGCACGACAGGGGGCGGGGAGCAGTTCTTC. The chain employs TRBV6-5 and TRBJ2-1, with 10 bases that match TRBD1. CDR1 MNHEY and CDR2 SVGAGI come from the germline V gene. CDR3 length: 13 amino acids. Trimming cost V 6 bases and J 10 bases; bases outside gene matches: 6.